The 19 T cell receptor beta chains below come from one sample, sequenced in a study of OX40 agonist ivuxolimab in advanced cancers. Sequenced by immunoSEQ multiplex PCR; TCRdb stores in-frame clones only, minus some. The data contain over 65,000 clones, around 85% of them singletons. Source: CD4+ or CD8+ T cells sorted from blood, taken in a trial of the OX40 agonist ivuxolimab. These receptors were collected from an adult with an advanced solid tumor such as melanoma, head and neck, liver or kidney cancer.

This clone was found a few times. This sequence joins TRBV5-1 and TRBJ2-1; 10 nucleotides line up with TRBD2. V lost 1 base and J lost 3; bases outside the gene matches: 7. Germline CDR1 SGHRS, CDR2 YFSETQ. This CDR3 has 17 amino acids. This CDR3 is CASSLTLAGVDYNEQFF. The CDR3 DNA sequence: TGCGCCAGCAGCTTGACCCTAGCGGGGGTCGACTACAATGAGCAGTTCTTC.

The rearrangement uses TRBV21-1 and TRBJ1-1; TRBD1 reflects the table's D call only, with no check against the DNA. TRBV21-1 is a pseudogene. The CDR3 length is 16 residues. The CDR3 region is CASSEDRVELNTEAFF. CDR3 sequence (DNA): TGTGCCAGCAGTGAGGACAGGGTTGAACTGAACACTGAAGCTTTCTTT.

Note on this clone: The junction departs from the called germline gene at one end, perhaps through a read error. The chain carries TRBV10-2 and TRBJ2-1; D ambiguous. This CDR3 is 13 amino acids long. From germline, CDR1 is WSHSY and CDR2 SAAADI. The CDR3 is CANSESSFGEQFF. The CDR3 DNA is TGCGCCAACAGTGAGTCCTCGTTTGGTGAGCAGTTCTTC.

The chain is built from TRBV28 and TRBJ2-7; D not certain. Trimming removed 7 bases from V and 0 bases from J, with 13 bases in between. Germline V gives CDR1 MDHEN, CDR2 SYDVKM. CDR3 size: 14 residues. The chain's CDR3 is CASTPRWSSYEQYF. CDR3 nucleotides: TGTGCCAGCACACCCCGGTGGAGCTCCTACGAGCAGTACTTC.

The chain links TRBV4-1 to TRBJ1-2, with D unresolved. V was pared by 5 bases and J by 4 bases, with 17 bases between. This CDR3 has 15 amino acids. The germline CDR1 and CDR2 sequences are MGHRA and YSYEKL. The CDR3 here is CASSYPDQSLYGYTF. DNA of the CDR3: TGCGCCAGCAGCTATCCAGACCAGTCCCTCTATGGCTACACCTTC.

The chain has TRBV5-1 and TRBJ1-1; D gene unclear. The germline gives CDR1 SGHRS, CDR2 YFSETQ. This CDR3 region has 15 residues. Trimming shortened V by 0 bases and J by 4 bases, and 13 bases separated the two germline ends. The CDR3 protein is CASSLADPYTTEAFF. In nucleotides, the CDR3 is TGCGCCAGCAGCTTGGCCGACCCTTACACCACTGAAGCTTTCTTT.

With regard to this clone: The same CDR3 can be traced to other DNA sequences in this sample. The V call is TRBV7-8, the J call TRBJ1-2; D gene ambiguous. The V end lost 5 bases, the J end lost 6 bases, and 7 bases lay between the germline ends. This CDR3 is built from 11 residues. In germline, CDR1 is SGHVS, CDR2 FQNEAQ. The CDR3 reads CASSPGDGYTF. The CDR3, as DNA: TGTGCCAGCAGCCCCGGAGATGGCTACACCTTC. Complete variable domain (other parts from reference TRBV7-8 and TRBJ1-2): GAGVSQSPRYKVAKRGQDVALRCDPISGHVSLFWYQQALGQGPEFLTYFQNEAQLDKSGLPSDRFFAERPEGSVSTLKIQRTQQEDSAVYLCASSPGDGYTFGSGTRLTVV.

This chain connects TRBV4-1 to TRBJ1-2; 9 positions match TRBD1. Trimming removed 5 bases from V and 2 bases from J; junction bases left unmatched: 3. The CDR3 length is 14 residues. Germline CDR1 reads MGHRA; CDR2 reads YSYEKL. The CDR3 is CASSYGQGNYGYTF. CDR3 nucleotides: TGCGCCAGCAGCTACGGACAGGGGAACTATGGCTACACCTTC.

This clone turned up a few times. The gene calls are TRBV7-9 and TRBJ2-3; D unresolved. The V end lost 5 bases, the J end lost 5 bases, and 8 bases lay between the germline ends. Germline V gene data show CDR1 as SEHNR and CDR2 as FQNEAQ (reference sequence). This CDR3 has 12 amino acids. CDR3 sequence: CASSLVGDTQYF. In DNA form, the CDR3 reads TGTGCCAGCAGCCTGGTAGGAGATACGCAGTATTTT.

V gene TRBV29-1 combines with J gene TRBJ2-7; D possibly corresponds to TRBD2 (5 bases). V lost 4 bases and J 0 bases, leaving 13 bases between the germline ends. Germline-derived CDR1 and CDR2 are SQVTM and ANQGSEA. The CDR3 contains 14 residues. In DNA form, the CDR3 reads TGCAGCGTTGTATTCCCCCTAGCCTCCTACGAGCAGTACTTC. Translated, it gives CSVVFPLASYEQYF.

The CDR3 DNA sequence: TGTGCCAGCAGTGGCGGGACTTCGGGGGGCCATGGCTACACCTTC. Translation: CASSGGTSGGHGYTF. The rearrangement uses TRBV6-1 and TRBJ1-2; D perhaps matches TRBD1 (6 bases). Germline V gives CDR1 MNHNS, CDR2 SASEGT. V lost 4 bases and J lost 6, with 18 bases in between. The CDR3 runs 15 residues.

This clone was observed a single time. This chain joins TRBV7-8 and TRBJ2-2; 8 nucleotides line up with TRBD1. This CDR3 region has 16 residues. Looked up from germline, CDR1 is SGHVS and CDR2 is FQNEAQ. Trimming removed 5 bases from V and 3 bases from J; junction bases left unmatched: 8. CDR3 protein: CASSPGTGTYTGELFF. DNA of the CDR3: TGTGCCAGCAGCCCAGGGACAGGAACATACACCGGGGAGCTGTTTTTT. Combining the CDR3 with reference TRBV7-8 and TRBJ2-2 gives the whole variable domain GAGVSQSPRYKVAKRGQDVALRCDPISGHVSLFWYQQALGQGPEFLTYFQNEAQLDKSGLPSDRFFAERPEGSVSTLKIQRTQQEDSAVYLCASSPGTGTYTGELFFGEGSRLTVL.

The CDR3 reads CAWSLWASSGNTIYF. CDR3 sequence (DNA): TGTGCCTGGAGTTTGTGGGCCTCCTCTGGAAACACCATATATTTT. The chain couples TRBV30 to TRBJ1-3; no definite D call. Trimming took off 2 bases at V and 0 bases at J, with 11 bases between the two ends. The CDR3 has 15 residues. CDR1 and CDR2 (germline): GTSNPN, SVGIG (reference sequence).

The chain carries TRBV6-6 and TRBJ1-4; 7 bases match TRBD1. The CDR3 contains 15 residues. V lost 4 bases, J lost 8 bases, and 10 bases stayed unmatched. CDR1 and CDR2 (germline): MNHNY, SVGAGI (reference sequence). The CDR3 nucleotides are TGTGCCAGCAGTTTCTCCGGGACAGCGAACGAAAAACTGTTTTTT. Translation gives CASSFSGTANEKLFF.

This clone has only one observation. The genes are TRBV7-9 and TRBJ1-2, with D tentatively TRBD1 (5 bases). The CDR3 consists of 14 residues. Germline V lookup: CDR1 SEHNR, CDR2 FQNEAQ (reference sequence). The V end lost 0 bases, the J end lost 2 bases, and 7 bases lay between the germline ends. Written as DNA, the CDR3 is TGTGCCAGCAGCTTAGCCAGGGCAAACTATGGCTACACCTTC. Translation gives CASSLARANYGYTF.

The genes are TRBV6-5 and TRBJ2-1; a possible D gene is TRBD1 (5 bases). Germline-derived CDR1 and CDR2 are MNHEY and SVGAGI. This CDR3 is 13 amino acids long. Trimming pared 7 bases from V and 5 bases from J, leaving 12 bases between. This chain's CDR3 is CASTRTLNNEQFF. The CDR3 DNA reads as TGTGCCAGCACCCGGACACTGAACAATGAGCAGTTCTTC.

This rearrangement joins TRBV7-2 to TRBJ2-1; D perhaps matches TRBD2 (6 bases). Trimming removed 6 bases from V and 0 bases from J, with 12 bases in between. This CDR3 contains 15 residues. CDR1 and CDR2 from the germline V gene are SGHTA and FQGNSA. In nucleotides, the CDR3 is TGTGCCAGCAGTACAGCGGGTAGCTCCTACAATGAGCAGTTCTTC. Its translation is CASSTAGSSYNEQFF.

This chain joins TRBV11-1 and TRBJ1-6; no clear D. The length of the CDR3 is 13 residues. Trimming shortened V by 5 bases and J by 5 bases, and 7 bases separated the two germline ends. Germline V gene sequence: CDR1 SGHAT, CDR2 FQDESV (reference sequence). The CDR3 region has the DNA TGTGCCAGCAGCGCCGACCATAATTCACCCCTCCACTTT. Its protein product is CASSADHNSPLHF.

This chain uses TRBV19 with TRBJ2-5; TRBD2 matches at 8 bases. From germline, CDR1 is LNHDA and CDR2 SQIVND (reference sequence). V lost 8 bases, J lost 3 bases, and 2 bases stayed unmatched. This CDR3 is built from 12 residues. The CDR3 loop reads CASRGGKETQYF. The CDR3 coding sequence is TGTGCCAGTCGGGGGGGTAAAGAGACCCAGTACTTC.